Sequencing of this TCR beta chain was carried out in a study of blood T cell repertoires in COVID-19. About the study: The samples span acute and convalescent COVID-19 from the United States, Italy and Spain.

The CDR3 is 15 amino acids. The germline V gene encodes CDR1 MNHEY and CDR2 SMNVEV (reference sequence). Trimming at V came to 4 bases and at J to 1 base, leaving 3 bases not matched to a gene. Per the study methods: How many nucleated cells were present was estimated from reference gene primer amplification. Clones were sequenced by immunoSEQ multiplex PCR, and TCRdb holds only the in-frame ones, with some missing. V and J calls and clone size are as listed in that table; D and trimming were resolved from the DNA. The sample lists about 14,000 clones, 80% to 90% occurring once. The source material was peripheral blood. The receptor was isolated from a human donor in a cohort sampled during active COVID-19. This chain joins TRBV27 and TRBJ2-7; 11 positions agree with TRBD2. CDR3 DNA: TGTGCCAGCAGTTCCGGGACTAGCGGTTCCTACGAGCAGTACTTC. It specifies CASSSGTSGSYEQYF.